These T cell receptor beta chains were read from a single sample in a study of control samples from healthy donors and cancer patients. Data came from immunoSEQ multiplex PCR; TCRdb stores just in-frame clones and leaves some out. Altogether about 85,000 clones are present, 85% to 90% being singletons, with the ten largest covering about 7.4%. The sample comprised blood. The receptors stem from a woman in her fifties or sixties in good health. Both conserved end residues are part of each CDR3. Fields, in order: J gene, V gene, D gene, clone size, CDR3 length, CDR3 protein, CDR3 DNA. A D gene is named only where the DNA matches it firmly. Some rows mark clone size as missing; the rest say once, few, many or name a class of expanded clone.

J gene: TRBJ1-1; V gene: TRBV15; D gene: .; clone size: .; CDR3 length: 14; CDR3 protein: CATSRGEEANEAFF; CDR3 DNA: TGTGCCACCAGCAGAGGTGAGGAGGCGAATGAAGCTTTCTTT
J gene: TRBJ2-7; V gene: TRBV18; D gene: .; clone size: .; CDR3 length: 13; CDR3 protein: CASSPSQGHEQYF; CDR3 DNA: TGTGCCAGCTCACCCAGCCAAGGCCACGAGCAGTACTTC
J gene: TRBJ2-7; V gene: TRBV11-2; D gene: TRBD1; clone size: .; CDR3 length: 18; CDR3 protein: CASSLDGTGFTRSYEQYF; CDR3 DNA: TGTGCCAGCAGCTTAGACGGGACAGGATTTACAAGGTCCTACGAGCAGTACTTC
J gene: TRBJ2-2; V gene: TRBV11-2; D gene: TRBD1; clone size: .; CDR3 length: 16; CDR3 protein: CASSLYRGRVTGELFF; CDR3 DNA: TGTGCCAGCAGCTTGTACAGGGGACGGGTTACCGGGGAGCTGTTTTTT
J gene: TRBJ2-3; V gene: TRBV9; D gene: TRBD1; clone size: .; CDR3 length: 14; CDR3 protein: CASSADRSTDTQYF; CDR3 DNA: TGTGCCAGCAGCGCGGACAGGTCGACAGATACGCAGTATTTT
J gene: TRBJ2-1; V gene: TRBV28; D gene: .; clone size: .; CDR3 length: 13; CDR3 protein: CASIPRENNEQFF; CDR3 DNA: TGTGCCAGCATCCCCCGGGAGAATAATGAGCAGTTCTTC
J gene: TRBJ1-2; V gene: TRBV11-2; D gene: TRBD1; clone size: .; CDR3 length: 18; CDR3 protein: CASTPNRDRGPPGYGYTF; CDR3 DNA: TGTGCCAGCACCCCTAACCGGGACAGGGGGCCCCCGGGCTATGGCTACACCTTC
J gene: TRBJ1-3; V gene: TRBV19; D gene: .; clone size: .; CDR3 length: 16; CDR3 protein: CASRLGPGLSGNTIYF; CDR3 DNA: TGTGCCAGTAGGCTGGGGCCGGGCCTCTCTGGAAACACCATATATTTT
J gene: TRBJ1-3; V gene: TRBV9; D gene: .; clone size: .; CDR3 length: 13; CDR3 protein: CASSVEEGNTIYF; CDR3 DNA: TGTGCCAGCAGCGTAGAAGAGGGAAACACCATATATTTT
J gene: TRBJ2-1; V gene: TRBV4-1; D gene: .; clone size: .; CDR3 length: 15; CDR3 protein: CASSQVMLKVYEQFF; CDR3 DNA: TGCGCCAGCAGCCAAGTCATGCTTAAGGTCTACGAGCAGTTCTTC
J gene: TRBJ1-2; V gene: TRBV27; D gene: .; clone size: .; CDR3 length: 15; CDR3 protein: CASSLDQGGGYGYTF; CDR3 DNA: TGTGCCAGCAGTTTAGATCAGGGCGGCGGCTATGGCTACACCTTC
J gene: TRBJ2-3; V gene: TRBV10-3; D gene: .; clone size: .; CDR3 length: 17; CDR3 protein: CAITPDYQRGGGDTQYF; CDR3 DNA: TGTGCCATTACGCCCGATTACCAGCGGGGAGGGGGAGATACGCAGTATTTT
J gene: TRBJ1-2; V gene: TRBV24-1; D gene: TRBD1; clone size: .; CDR3 length: 13; CDR3 protein: CATSERTGGGYTF; CDR3 DNA: TGTGCCACCAGTGAGCGGACAGGTGGGGGCTACACCTTC
J gene: TRBJ2-1; V gene: TRBV7-2; D gene: TRBD1; clone size: .; CDR3 length: 18; CDR3 protein: CASSLASTGGNSYNEQFF; CDR3 DNA: TGTGCCAGCAGCTTAGCCTCCACAGGGGGCAATTCCTACAATGAGCAGTTCTTC
J gene: TRBJ2-1; V gene: TRBV9; D gene: .; clone size: .; CDR3 length: 15; CDR3 protein: CASSVVAGRGNEQFF; CDR3 DNA: TGTGCCAGCAGCGTAGTTGCGGGAAGGGGAAATGAGCAGTTCTTC
J gene: TRBJ1-2; V gene: TRBV6-6; D gene: .; clone size: .; CDR3 length: 13; CDR3 protein: CASSYGPNYGYTF; CDR3 DNA: TGTGCCAGCAGTTACGGGCCTAACTATGGCTACACCTTC
J gene: TRBJ2-5; V gene: TRBV6-2/TRBV6-3; D gene: TRBD2; clone size: .; CDR3 length: 15; CDR3 protein: CASSQTSGGWETQYF; CDR3 DNA: TGTGCCAGCAGTCAGACTAGCGGGGGATGGGAGACCCAGTACTTC
J gene: TRBJ1-2; V gene: TRBV7-2; D gene: .; clone size: .; CDR3 length: 11; CDR3 protein: CASSLRDGYTF; CDR3 DNA: TGTGCCAGCAGCTTAAGGGATGGCTACACCTTC
J gene: TRBJ1-2; V gene: TRBV6-1; D gene: TRBD1; clone size: .; CDR3 length: 15; CDR3 protein: CASSEFFIQGEGYTF; CDR3 DNA: TGTGCCAGCAGTGAATTTTTCATACAGGGGGAGGGCTACACCTTC
J gene: TRBJ2-1; V gene: TRBV4-3; D gene: TRBD2; clone size: .; CDR3 length: 17; CDR3 protein: CASSQGLAGDPYNEQFF; CDR3 DNA: TGCGCCAGCAGCCAAGGACTAGCGGGAGACCCCTACAATGAGCAGTTCTTC
J gene: TRBJ1-1; V gene: TRBV6-6; D gene: .; clone size: .; CDR3 length: 11; CDR3 protein: CASSFSAEAFF; CDR3 DNA: TGTGCCAGCAGCTTCAGCGCTGAAGCTTTCTTT
J gene: TRBJ1-2; V gene: TRBV24-1; D gene: .; clone size: .; CDR3 length: 15; CDR3 protein: CATPPHGGLVYGYTF; CDR3 DNA: TGTGCCACCCCCCCCCACGGAGGACTCGTCTATGGCTACACCTTC
J gene: TRBJ2-2; V gene: TRBV7-7; D gene: .; clone size: few; CDR3 length: 13; CDR3 protein: CASSLLITGELFF; CDR3 DNA: TGTGCTAGCAGCTTGCTTATCACCGGGGAGCTGTTTTTT
J gene: TRBJ1-5; V gene: TRBV27; D gene: .; clone size: .; CDR3 length: 13; CDR3 protein: CASSPSRGQPQHF; CDR3 DNA: TGTGCCAGCAGTCCCTCGAGGGGACAGCCCCAGCATTTT
J gene: TRBJ1-4; V gene: TRBV27; D gene: .; clone size: .; CDR3 length: 14; CDR3 protein: CASSFQPNNEKLFF; CDR3 DNA: TGTGCCAGCAGTTTTCAGCCTAATAATGAAAAACTGTTTTTT
J gene: TRBJ2-1; V gene: TRBV28; D gene: .; clone size: .; CDR3 length: 14; CDR3 protein: CASSLGGRSYEQFF; CDR3 DNA: TGTGCCAGCAGTTTAGGTGGACGGTCCTATGAGCAGTTCTTC
J gene: TRBJ2-7; V gene: TRBV6-6; D gene: .; clone size: .; CDR3 length: 13; CDR3 protein: CASSYPIPYEQYF; CDR3 DNA: TGTGCCAGCAGTTACCCTATTCCCTACGAGCAGTACTTC
J gene: TRBJ2-1; V gene: TRBV5-1; D gene: TRBD2; clone size: .; CDR3 length: 16; CDR3 protein: CASSFYSGVLYNEQFF; CDR3 DNA: TGCGCCAGCAGCTTTTATAGCGGGGTTCTTTACAATGAGCAGTTCTTC
J gene: TRBJ1-5; V gene: TRBV18; D gene: .; clone size: once; CDR3 length: 14; CDR3 protein: CASSPSVSNQPQHF; CDR3 DNA: TGTGCCAGCTCACCAAGTGTAAGCAATCAGCCCCAGCATTTT
J gene: TRBJ2-3; V gene: TRBV5-1; D gene: TRBD1; clone size: .; CDR3 length: 15; CDR3 protein: CASSDGTGGTDTQYF; CDR3 DNA: TGCGCCAGCAGCGATGGGACAGGGGGCACAGATACGCAGTATTTT
J gene: TRBJ2-3; V gene: TRBV6-1; D gene: TRBD2; clone size: .; CDR3 length: 15; CDR3 protein: CASSEGAGGQDTQYF; CDR3 DNA: TGTGCCAGCAGTGAAGGAGCGGGGGGGCAAGATACGCAGTATTTT
J gene: TRBJ2-1; V gene: TRBV30; D gene: TRBD2; clone size: .; CDR3 length: 11; CDR3 protein: CAWRREGEQFF; CDR3 DNA: TGTGCCTGGAGGCGGGAGGGTGAGCAGTTCTTC
J gene: TRBJ1-5; V gene: TRBV2; D gene: TRBD1; clone size: .; CDR3 length: 13; CDR3 protein: CASSGTGGQPQHF; CDR3 DNA: TGTGCCAGCAGCGGGACAGGGGGACAGCCCCAGCATTTT
J gene: TRBJ2-7; V gene: TRBV5-1; D gene: TRBD2; clone size: .; CDR3 length: 15; CDR3 protein: CASSPLAGGVNEQYF; CDR3 DNA: TGCGCCAGCAGCCCTCTAGCGGGAGGGGTTAACGAGCAGTACTTC
J gene: TRBJ2-1; V gene: TRBV9; D gene: TRBD2; clone size: .; CDR3 length: 11; CDR3 protein: CASSTTSVQFF; CDR3 DNA: TGTGCCAGCAGCACTACTAGCGTGCAGTTCTTC
J gene: TRBJ1-4; V gene: TRBV5-1; D gene: .; clone size: once; CDR3 length: 15; CDR3 protein: CASSTQGAGGEKLFF; CDR3 DNA: TGCGCCAGCAGCACTCAAGGGGCAGGCGGCGAAAAACTGTTTTTT
J gene: TRBJ2-1; V gene: TRBV11-3; D gene: TRBD2; clone size: .; CDR3 length: 16; CDR3 protein: CASSSLAGGPYNEQFF; CDR3 DNA: TGTGCCAGCAGCTCTTTAGCGGGGGGACCCTACAATGAGCAGTTCTTC
J gene: TRBJ1-3; V gene: TRBV18; D gene: .; clone size: .; CDR3 length: 16; CDR3 protein: CASSPMAPAPGRTIYF; CDR3 DNA: TGTGCCAGCTCACCAATGGCCCCGGCACCGGGAAGAACCATATATTTT
J gene: TRBJ2-2; V gene: TRBV2; D gene: .; clone size: .; CDR3 length: 13; CDR3 protein: CASSERYTGELFF; CDR3 DNA: TGTGCCAGCAGTGAGAGATACACCGGGGAGCTGTTTTTT
J gene: TRBJ2-1; V gene: TRBV4-3; D gene: .; clone size: .; CDR3 length: 14; CDR3 protein: CASSFSGPRDEQFF; CDR3 DNA: TGCGCCAGCAGCTTCAGTGGCCCGAGGGATGAGCAGTTCTTC
J gene: TRBJ2-7; V gene: TRBV19; D gene: .; clone size: .; CDR3 length: 15; CDR3 protein: CASSIGMTVGYEQYF; CDR3 DNA: TGTGCCAGTAGTATTGGTATGACTGTAGGTTACGAGCAGTACTTC
J gene: TRBJ1-4; V gene: TRBV28; D gene: .; clone size: .; CDR3 length: 14; CDR3 protein: CASSLIGVNEKLFF; CDR3 DNA: TGTGCCAGCAGTTTGATCGGGGTGAACGAAAAACTGTTTTTT
J gene: TRBJ2-7; V gene: TRBV28; D gene: .; clone size: .; CDR3 length: 15; CDR3 protein: CASSFQGRRAYEQYF; CDR3 DNA: TGTGCCAGCAGTTTCCAGGGGAGACGTGCCTACGAGCAGTACTTC
J gene: TRBJ2-2; V gene: TRBV5-1; D gene: .; clone size: .; CDR3 length: 15; CDR3 protein: CASSDGARNTGELFF; CDR3 DNA: TGCGCCAGCAGCGACGGCGCCCGGAACACCGGGGAGCTGTTTTTT
J gene: TRBJ1-5; V gene: TRBV7-9; D gene: .; clone size: .; CDR3 length: 17; CDR3 protein: CASSLVIGQFSNQPQHF; CDR3 DNA: TGTGCCAGCAGCTTAGTCATCGGACAGTTTAGCAATCAGCCCCAGCATTTT
J gene: TRBJ1-1; V gene: TRBV30; D gene: .; clone size: .; CDR3 length: 12; CDR3 protein: CAWRGAGSEAFF; CDR3 DNA: TGTGCCTGGCGGGGAGCGGGAAGTGAAGCTTTCTTT
J gene: TRBJ2-7; V gene: TRBV20-1; D gene: .; clone size: .; CDR3 length: 13; CDR3 protein: CSASPGQTYEQYF; CDR3 DNA: TGCAGTGCTAGTCCCGGACAAACCTACGAGCAGTACTTC
J gene: TRBJ1-2; V gene: TRBV21-1; D gene: .; clone size: .; CDR3 length: 15; CDR3 protein: CARKQPGHLVYGYTF; CDR3 DNA: TGTGCCAGAAAGCAGCCGGGACACCTCGTGTATGGCTACACCTTC